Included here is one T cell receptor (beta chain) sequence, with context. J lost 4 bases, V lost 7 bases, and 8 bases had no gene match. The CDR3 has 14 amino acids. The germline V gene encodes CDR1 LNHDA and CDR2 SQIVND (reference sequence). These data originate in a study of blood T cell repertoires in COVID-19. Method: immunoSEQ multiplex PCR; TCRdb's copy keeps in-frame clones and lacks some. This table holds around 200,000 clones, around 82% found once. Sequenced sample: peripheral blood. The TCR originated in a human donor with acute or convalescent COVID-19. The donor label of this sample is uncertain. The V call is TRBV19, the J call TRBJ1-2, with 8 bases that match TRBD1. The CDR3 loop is CASTPTGARYGYTF. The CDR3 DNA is TGTGCCAGTACCCCGACAGGGGCGCGCTATGGCTACACCTTC.